This TCR beta chain was profiled in a study of T cell changes during pregnancy in multiple sclerosis. This clone was seen a few times. Sequencing was performed with immunoSEQ multiplex PCR; in TCRdb, only in-frame clones are kept and a portion is missing. The repertoire holds tens of thousands of clones, with around nine tenths as singletons. Germline V lookup: CDR1 PRHDT, CDR2 FYEKMQ (reference sequence). This CDR3 spans 12 amino acids. The V and J ends lost 3 bases and 3 bases respectively, with 6 bases between them. The rearrangement links TRBV13 to TRBJ2-7, with D uncertain. The sample in question was CD4+ T cells from peripheral blood mononuclear cells, obtained in the third trimester of pregnancy. The TCR was taken from a female donor with multiple sclerosis, enrolled in a pregnancy study. The CDR3 coding sequence is TGTGCCAGCAGCTTCGGTCTCTACGAGCAGTACTTC. Residues: CASSFGLYEQYF.